This T cell receptor (beta chain) was found in a study of control samples from healthy donors and cancer patients. Sequenced by immunoSEQ multiplex PCR; TCRdb stores in-frame clones only, minus some. The table has about 51,000 clones, under 90% seen once. Trimming removed 1 base at V and 0 bases at J, with 5 bases between. The CDR3 is 13 amino acids. CDR1 is SGHKS, CDR2 YYEKEE, per germline (reference sequence). This TCR derives from a man aged 70 or older in good health. The chain recombines TRBV5-5 with TRBJ2-7; D is unclear. The sequenced material came from blood. The CDR3 is CASSLRTSYEQYF. CDR3 in DNA: TGTGCCAGCAGCTTGCGCACCTCCTACGAGCAGTACTTC.